These T cell receptor beta chains were read from a single sample in a study of blood T cell repertoires in COVID-19. Generated by immunoSEQ multiplex PCR, the TCRdb table keeps only in-frame clones and is missing some. The data contain some 300,000 clones, about 88% of them seen just once; the ten biggest clones take up around 2%. Material for sequencing was PBMCs or T cells enriched from blood (not recorded which). The receptors stem from a woman aged 60-75 years in a cohort exposed to, infected with or recovered from COVID-19 (not recorded which). Both conserved end residues are part of each CDR3. The order of the fields is V gene, CDR3 length, J gene, D gene, clone size, CDR3 DNA, CDR3 protein. A D gene is named only where the DNA matches it firmly. Where a row states a size, it is once, few, many or the class of an expanded clone; other rows omit it.

v_call: TRBV28; cdr3_length: 15; j_call: TRBJ2-7; d_call: TRBD2; clone_size: -; cdr3_nt: TGTGCCAGCAGTCATCGACTAGCGGGAGGTCCCGAGCAGTACTTC; cdr3_aa: CASSHRLAGGPEQYF
v_call: TRBV28; cdr3_length: 11; j_call: TRBJ1-5; d_call: -; clone_size: -; cdr3_nt: TGTGCCAGCAGTTTGAACCGCGTCCAGCATTTT; cdr3_aa: CASSLNRVQHF
v_call: TRBV18; cdr3_length: 15; j_call: TRBJ2-1; d_call: TRBD2; clone_size: -; cdr3_nt: TGTGCCAGCTCAGGAAGTCTAGCGGGGGACAATGAGCAGTTCTTC; cdr3_aa: CASSGSLAGDNEQFF
v_call: TRBV3-1/TRBV3-2; cdr3_length: 17; j_call: TRBJ2-5; d_call: TRBD2; clone_size: -; cdr3_nt: TGTGCCAGCAGCCAAGTGACTAGCGGGAGGGCAGGGGAGACCCAGTACTTC; cdr3_aa: CASSQVTSGRAGETQYF
v_call: TRBV14; cdr3_length: 15; j_call: TRBJ2-5; d_call: -; clone_size: -; cdr3_nt: TGTGCCAGCAGCCAAGGAGGAGCTGGTCAAGAGACCCAGTACTTC; cdr3_aa: CASSQGGAGQETQYF
v_call: TRBV7-3; cdr3_length: 13; j_call: TRBJ1-1; d_call: -; clone_size: -; cdr3_nt: TGTGCCAGCAGCAGACAGACGAACACTGAAGCTTTCTTT; cdr3_aa: CASSRQTNTEAFF
v_call: TRBV4-3; cdr3_length: 15; j_call: TRBJ2-3; d_call: TRBD1; clone_size: -; cdr3_nt: TGCGCCAGCAGACTACAGGGGGCGGCAACAGATACGCAGTATTTT; cdr3_aa: CASRLQGAATDTQYF
v_call: TRBV27; cdr3_length: 16; j_call: TRBJ2-5; d_call: TRBD1; clone_size: -; cdr3_nt: TGTGCCAGCAGTTCGCCCCGAGACAGGGGCCAAGAGACCCAGTACTTC; cdr3_aa: CASSSPRDRGQETQYF
v_call: TRBV10-2; cdr3_length: 14; j_call: TRBJ1-1; d_call: -; clone_size: -; cdr3_nt: TGCGCCAGCAGTGAGGGGAGGGGGACCACTGAAGCTTTCTTT; cdr3_aa: CASSEGRGTTEAFF
v_call: TRBV6-4; cdr3_length: 14; j_call: TRBJ1-1; d_call: TRBD1; clone_size: -; cdr3_nt: TGTGCCAGCAGAGAGACAGGGGGGAACACTGAAGCTTTCTTT; cdr3_aa: CASRETGGNTEAFF
v_call: TRBV6-5; cdr3_length: 16; j_call: TRBJ1-2; d_call: -; clone_size: -; cdr3_nt: TGTGCCAGCAGTTACTCGATTCCAGGGCGTACCTATGGCTACACCTTC; cdr3_aa: CASSYSIPGRTYGYTF
v_call: TRBV5-1; cdr3_length: 14; j_call: TRBJ1-6; d_call: -; clone_size: -; cdr3_nt: TGCGCCAGCAGCTATCAAGGGGAAAATTCACCCCTCCACTTT; cdr3_aa: CASSYQGENSPLHF
v_call: TRBV2; cdr3_length: 15; j_call: TRBJ2-5; d_call: TRBD1; clone_size: -; cdr3_nt: TGTGCCAGCAGTGAAGGGGGGACAGTTAAAGAGACCCAGTACTTC; cdr3_aa: CASSEGGTVKETQYF
v_call: TRBV28; cdr3_length: 16; j_call: TRBJ1-5; d_call: -; clone_size: -; cdr3_nt: TGTGCCAGCAGTCCCCGCGACTTTCAGGGTCGGAAGCCCCAGCATTTT; cdr3_aa: CASSPRDFQGRKPQHF
v_call: TRBV6-6; cdr3_length: 15; j_call: TRBJ2-1; d_call: -; clone_size: -; cdr3_nt: TGTGCCAGCAGTTTCGGCGGGCACGCTAGGAAGGAGCAGTTCTTC; cdr3_aa: CASSFGGHARKEQFF
v_call: TRBV6-1; cdr3_length: 14; j_call: TRBJ2-7; d_call: -; clone_size: -; cdr3_nt: TGTGCCAGCAGTGAAGGCGGCGGAGCCTACGAGCAGTACTTC; cdr3_aa: CASSEGGGAYEQYF
v_call: TRBV5-5; cdr3_length: 15; j_call: TRBJ2-3; d_call: -; clone_size: -; cdr3_nt: TGTGCCAGCAGCTCCGGGACTCCGGGCACAGATACGCAGTATTTT; cdr3_aa: CASSSGTPGTDTQYF
v_call: TRBV19; cdr3_length: 13; j_call: TRBJ1-2; d_call: -; clone_size: few; cdr3_nt: TGTGCCAGTAACTCGGGGGTTAACTATGGCTACACCTTC; cdr3_aa: CASNSGVNYGYTF
v_call: TRBV28; cdr3_length: 13; j_call: TRBJ2-5; d_call: TRBD2; clone_size: few; cdr3_nt: TGTGCCAGCTGCCGGGGACTAGCTGAGACCCAGTACTTC; cdr3_aa: CASCRGLAETQYF
v_call: TRBV7-9; cdr3_length: 13; j_call: TRBJ2-2; d_call: -; clone_size: -; cdr3_nt: TGTGCCAGCAGCTTACAGGGGACCGGGGAGCTGTTTTTT; cdr3_aa: CASSLQGTGELFF
v_call: TRBV27; cdr3_length: 17; j_call: TRBJ1-5; d_call: -; clone_size: -; cdr3_nt: TGTGCCAGCAGTTTGGCGGGGCGGATATATGGCAATCAGCCCCAGCATTTT; cdr3_aa: CASSLAGRIYGNQPQHF
v_call: TRBV6-1; cdr3_length: 14; j_call: TRBJ2-1; d_call: -; clone_size: -; cdr3_nt: TGTGCCAGCAGTGAACGCACTAGTAGCAATGAGCAGTTCTTC; cdr3_aa: CASSERTSSNEQFF
v_call: TRBV11-2; cdr3_length: 13; j_call: TRBJ1-6; d_call: -; clone_size: -; cdr3_nt: TGTGCCAGCAGGGTCAGTTGGAATTCACCCCTCCACTTT; cdr3_aa: CASRVSWNSPLHF
v_call: TRBV19; cdr3_length: 16; j_call: TRBJ2-2; d_call: TRBD1; clone_size: -; cdr3_nt: TGTGCCAGTTCCGCTCGGGACAGGGTGGCCACCGGGGAGCTGTTTTTT; cdr3_aa: CASSARDRVATGELFF
v_call: TRBV7-9; cdr3_length: 16; j_call: TRBJ2-3; d_call: -; clone_size: -; cdr3_nt: TGTGCCAGCAATGATCGGGAGATCGGTTTAACAGATACGCAGTATTTT; cdr3_aa: CASNDREIGLTDTQYF
v_call: TRBV28; cdr3_length: 13; j_call: TRBJ2-7; d_call: -; clone_size: once; cdr3_nt: TGTGCCAGCAGCCTAGGGGGATTTGGCGAGCAGTACTTC; cdr3_aa: CASSLGGFGEQYF